Listed below are T cell receptor beta chains from one sample, sequenced in a study of T cell responses to AZD1222 COVID-19 vaccine. Repertoires were generated with immunoSEQ multiplex PCR, while TCRdb's copy carries only in-frame clones and drops some. The repertoire includes some 150,000 clones, over 90% of them detected once, and approximately 1.4% sits in the top ten. Material: peripheral blood, obtained 28 days after the second AZD1222 dose. These TCRs come from an adult who received the AZD1222 COVID-19 vaccine. Both conserved end residues are part of each CDR3. A D gene is named only where the DNA matches it firmly. For some rows the clone size is stated as once, few or many, or as a class when expanded; others skip it.

j_call v_call clone_size d_call cdr3_aa cdr3_nt
TRBJ2-2 TRBV28 . . CASSLWAPERGVNTGELFF TGTGCCAGCAGTTTATGGGCCCCCGAAAGGGGCGTTAACACCGGGGAGCTGTTTTTT
TRBJ1-6 TRBV30 . . CAWTAWAFNSPLHF TGTGCCTGGACGGCATGGGCCTTCAATTCACCCCTCCACTTT
TRBJ1-4 TRBV18 . TRBD1 CASSLGTGGSQVKLFF TGTGCCAGCTCACTGGGGACAGGAGGGAGCCAGGTGAAACTGTTTTTT
TRBJ2-1 TRBV6-5 once . CASREDPWDEQFF TGTGCCAGCAGAGAGGACCCGTGGGATGAGCAGTTCTTC
TRBJ2-7 TRBV4-2 . . CASSQGRGLTYEQYF TGTGCCAGCAGCCAAGGGCGGGGTCTTACCTACGAGCAGTACTTC
TRBJ1-2 TRBV28 . . CASGGGPYYGYTF TGTGCCAGCGGGGGCGGGCCTTACTATGGCTACACCTTC
TRBJ2-7 TRBV19 . TRBD2 CASSLRLAGAYEQYF TGTGCCAGTAGTCTCCGACTAGCGGGGGCCTACGAGCAGTACTTC
TRBJ1-1 TRBV9 . TRBD1 CASNLIGGGNTEAFF TGTGCCAGCAACCTTATAGGGGGCGGGAACACTGAAGCTTTCTTT
TRBJ1-5 TRBV9 . . CASSPRANSNQPQHF TGTGCCAGCAGCCCACGGGCGAATAGCAATCAGCCCCAGCATTTT
TRBJ1-3 TRBV28 few . CASNRDTSGNTIYF TGTGCCAGCAACCGGGACACTAGTGGAAACACCATATATTTT
TRBJ1-3 TRBV30 . . CAWSAGFSGNTIYF TGTGCCTGGAGTGCAGGGTTCTCTGGAAACACCATATATTTT